These 20 T cell receptor beta chains share one sample of origin, sequenced in a study of shared clonotypes between healthy human individuals. Data came from immunoSEQ multiplex PCR; TCRdb stores just in-frame clones and leaves some out. The repertoire holds around 700,000 clones, with about 78% as singletons. The material sequenced was memory CD4+ T cells sorted from blood. Subset meaning: CD45RA-negative fraction. The source of these receptors is a woman aged 30 to 39 in good health.

A few counts support this clone. The same CDR3 arises from other DNA sequences in this sample as well. The rearrangement joins TRBV5-1 to TRBJ2-1, with 7 bases aligning to TRBD2. Per germline, CDR1 SGHRS and CDR2 YFSETQ. Trimming at V came to 1 base and at J to 3 bases, leaving 4 bases not matched to a gene. CDR3 size: 15 residues. CDR3 residues: CASSLSSGDYNEQFF. CDR3 DNA sequence: TGCGCCAGCAGCTTGTCCAGCGGGGACTACAATGAGCAGTTCTTC. The full variable domain, in which reference TRBV5-1 and TRBJ2-1 provide the parts outside the CDR3, is KAGVTQTPRYLIKTRGQQVTLSCSPISGHRSVSWYQQTPGQGLQFLFEYFSETQRNKGNFPGRFSGRQFSNSRSEMNVSTLELGDSALYLCASSLSSGDYNEQFFGPGTRLTVL.

The chain recombines TRBV2 with TRBJ2-5, with 7 bases fitting TRBD2. The CDR3 is 12 residues long. Germline V gene sequence: CDR1 SNHLY, CDR2 FYNNEI. V was pared by 7 bases and J by 4 bases, with 3 bases of the junction left unmatched. CDR3 amino acids: CASTGLSETQYF. The CDR3 nucleotides are TGTGCCAGCACGGGACTATCAGAGACCCAGTACTTC.

The chain joins TRBV15 to TRBJ2-5; 7 nucleotides match TRBD1. The CDR3 covers 16 residues. The trim removed 3 bases at V and 2 bases at J, leaving 9 bases unmatched. Germline V lookup: CDR1 LNHNV, CDR2 YYDKDF (reference sequence). The CDR3 bases are TGTGCCACCAGCAGGACCCGACAGGGACCACAAGAGACCCAGTACTTC. It translates to CATSRTRQGPQETQYF.

The V and J genes are TRBV14 and TRBJ2-5; D is uncertain. Near its end, the DNA agrees better with TRBJ2-7, so the J call may be wrong. CDR1 is SGHDN, CDR2 FVKESK, per germline. CDR3 length: 13 residues. The CDR3 DNA sequence: TGTGCCAGCAGCCAGACTCCCCCCTACGAGCAGTACTTC. Its protein is CASSQTPPYEQYF.

This chain joins TRBV6-5 and TRBJ2-5; D may be TRBD1 (6 bases). The end of the DNA fits TRBJ2-7 better, so the J call may be wrong. Looked up from germline, CDR1 is MNHEY and CDR2 is SVGAGI. The CDR3 length is 13 residues. The DNA of the CDR3 is TGTGCCAGCAGTGCGGACAGTACCTACGAGCAGTACTTC. Its translation is CASSADSTYEQYF.

In its sample, this clone was seen a few times. Other nucleotide sequences from this sample produce the same CDR3. The chain uses TRBV5-1 and TRBJ2-7; D may be TRBD1 or TRBD2 (6 bases each). The V gene lost 0 bases and the J gene lost 6 bases, with 13 bases spanning the gap. There are 14 residues in the CDR3. Germline-derived CDR1 and CDR2 are SGHRS and YFSETQ. The CDR3 sequence is CASSLGTGALEQYF. The CDR3 nucleotides are TGCGCCAGCAGCTTGGGGACGGGGGCGCTCGAGCAGTACTTC.

The chain carries TRBV5-6 and TRBJ1-1; possibly TRBD1 for D (6 bases). Trimming took off 0 bases at V and 5 bases at J, with 17 bases between the two ends. Germline values: CDR1 SGHDT, CDR2 YYEEEE. The CDR3 extends over 16 amino acids. CDR3 residues: CASSLDLRQGRTEAFF. The CDR3 DNA reads TGTGCCAGCAGCTTGGACCTCCGCCAGGGGAGGACTGAAGCTTTCTTT.

The chain uses TRBV28 and TRBJ1-5; unclear D gene. V lost 7 bases, J lost 2 bases, and 18 bases lay in between. Germline CDR1 reads MDHEN; CDR2 reads SYDVKM. This CDR3 is 16 amino acids long. In DNA form, the CDR3 reads TGTGCCAGCACCTGGCGACACCTTATAGGCAATCAGCCCCAGCATTTT. Amino acids: CASTWRHLIGNQPQHF.

Regarding this clone: Other nucleotide sequences from this sample produce the same CDR3. The chain links TRBV5-1 to TRBJ2-1; TRBD2 aligns across 8 bases. V lost 4 bases to trimming and J lost 4 bases; unmatched junction nucleotides: 7. Germline CDR1 reads SGHRS; CDR2 reads YFSETQ. The CDR3 is 15 residues long. The DNA for the CDR3 is TGCGCCAGCAGCCCCGCTAGCGGGTCTTACAATGAGCAGTTCTTC. This translates into CASSPASGSYNEQFF.

The chain uses TRBV25-1 and TRBJ1-5, with D tentatively TRBD1 (6 bases). Germline lookup yields CDR1 MGHDK and CDR2 SYGVNS. V dropped 5 bases and J dropped 5 bases, with 16 bases sitting between them. CDR3 size: 15 residues. In nucleotides, the CDR3 is TGTGCCAGCAGTCCCGGGGGGGGCTTACATCAGCCCCAGCATTTT. Its translation is CASSPGGGLHQPQHF.

The chain has TRBV5-6 and TRBJ2-3; weak D call: TRBD1 (5 bases). Deletions cut 0 bases from V and 4 bases from J, with 15 bases between. Germline lookup yields CDR1 SGHDT and CDR2 YYEEEE. The CDR3 runs to 16 residues. The CDR3 nucleotides read TGTGCCAGCAGCTTGGGGGGCAGGAGAGGCTCAGATACGCAGTATTTT. Its translation is CASSLGGRRGSDTQYF.

The J gene is TRBJ2-6, the V gene TRBV5-1, with unresolved D. Germline assignment: CDR1 SGHRS and CDR2 YFSETQ. The CDR3 runs 14 residues. Trimming took off 6 bases at V and 2 bases at J, with 9 bases between the two ends. In DNA form, the CDR3 reads TGCGCCAGCAATACAGTGCCTGGGGCCAACGTCCTGACTTTC. It is translated as CASNTVPGANVLTF.

In its sample, this clone was seen many times. CDR3 amino acids: CASSSEGTDSVGELFF. CDR3 DNA sequence: TGTGCCAGCAGCTCTGAGGGGACGGACTCTGTAGGGGAGCTGTTTTTT. The chain couples TRBV11-3 to TRBJ2-2; the D gene could be TRBD1 or TRBD2 (5 bases each). Germline CDR1 is SGHNT and CDR2 is YENEEA. Trimming stripped 4 bases from V and 8 bases from J, with 20 bases between. The CDR3 extends over 16 amino acids.

The chain uses TRBV19 and TRBJ1-4; D ambiguous. In germline, CDR1 is LNHDA, CDR2 SQIVND (reference sequence). Trimming removed 7 bases at V and 0 bases at J, with 15 bases between. This CDR3 spans 16 amino acids. The CDR3 nucleotides read TGTGCCAGTACCAATGCGGAAGTTACAACTAATGAAAAACTGTTTTTT. The encoded protein is CASTNAEVTTNEKLFF.

The CDR3 sequence: CASSPMSGSRRRELFF. As DNA, the CDR3 is TGCGCCAGCAGTCCAATGAGTGGGAGTCGGCGGCGAGAGCTGTTTTTT. V and J are TRBV4-1 and TRBJ2-2, with a tentative D call TRBD2 (5 bases). V lost 6 bases, J lost 11 bases, and 25 bases lay in between. The CDR3 runs 16 residues. Germline V gives CDR1 MGHRA, CDR2 YSYEKL.

The chain combines TRBV27 with TRBJ2-2; D is ambiguous. The CDR3 consists of 15 residues. Germline CDR1 and CDR2: MNHEY and SMNVEV (reference sequence). The germline V and J ends were trimmed by 5 bases and 5 bases, with 15 bases remaining between them. The CDR3 reads CASSLPPGGTGELFF. The CDR3 coding sequence is TGTGCCAGCAGTCTACCCCCCGGTGGGACCGGGGAGCTGTTTTTT.

The chain carries TRBV5-5 and TRBJ2-1; possibly TRBD1 for D (6 bases). Per germline, CDR1 SGHKS and CDR2 YYEKEE (reference sequence). The CDR3 has 14 residues. Trimming removed 3 bases at V and 10 bases at J, with 17 bases between. The CDR3 bases are TGTGCCAGCAGCTCATACCGGGACATTAACGAGCAGTTCTTC. This encodes CASSSYRDINEQFF.

The chain couples TRBV7-8 to TRBJ1-5; TRBD1 aligns across 7 bases. Germline values: CDR1 SGHVS, CDR2 FQNEAQ. CDR3 length: 15 residues. The junction had 10 bases not matched to a gene; V was cut back by 4 bases and J by 7 bases. The CDR3 here is CASSSPGGVEQPQHF. CDR3 sequence (DNA): TGTGCCAGCAGCTCCCCAGGGGGAGTAGAACAGCCCCAGCATTTT.

The gene calls are TRBV18 and TRBJ2-7; a weak D match, TRBD2 (8 bases). The length of the CDR3 is 16 residues. The ends were cut back, 6 bases at V and 3 bases at J, with 21 bases in the middle. Germline assignment: CDR1 KGHSH and CDR2 LQKENI. The chain's CDR3 is CASSHPGGTALYEQYF. The CDR3 DNA is TGTGCCAGCTCGCACCCGGGGGGGACAGCCCTCTACGAGCAGTACTTC.

This clone has only one observation. The genes are TRBV25-1 and TRBJ2-7; D not certain. CDR3 length: 14 amino acids. Deletions cut 4 bases from V and 2 bases from J, with 12 bases between. Germline lookup yields CDR1 MGHDK and CDR2 SYGVNS. This CDR3 reads CASSGRSDTYEQYF. In nucleotides, the CDR3 is TGTGCCAGCAGTGGTCGTTCCGATACCTACGAGCAGTACTTC.